This is a list of T cell receptor beta chains from one sample in a study of blood T cell repertoires in COVID-19. Data came from immunoSEQ multiplex PCR; TCRdb stores just in-frame clones and leaves some out. The sample holds more than 450,000 clones; about nine tenths are singletons and the top ten take about 0.75%. Sequencing was carried out using PBMCs or T cells enriched from blood (not recorded which). The origin of the receptors is a woman aged 18-30 years who had recovered from COVID-19. Both conserved end residues are part of each CDR3. The D gene is left open where the match is weak. Clone size appears in some rows only: once, few, many, or a class for an expanded clone.

j_call	v_call	d_call	clone_size	cdr3_nt	cdr3_aa
TRBJ1-2	TRBV7-7	TRBD1	.	TGTGCTAGCAGCTCGGACAGGACCGCTAACTATGGCTACACCTTC	CASSSDRTANYGYTF
TRBJ1-1	TRBV5-1	TRBD1	.	TGCGCCAGCAGCGCACCAGGGGGCGCGGACTTTGACACTGAAGCTTTCTTT	CASSAPGGADFDTEAFF
TRBJ1-1	TRBV5-1	TRBD1	.	TGCGCCAGCAGCTGGGGACAGGGGACCATGAACACTGAAGCTTTCTTT	CASSWGQGTMNTEAFF
TRBJ2-7	TRBV2	TRBD2	.	TGTGCCAGCAGTAATAGCGGGGGGGCCTACGAGCAGTACTTC	CASSNSGGAYEQYF
TRBJ2-1	TRBV4-1	TRBD1	.	TGCGCCAGCAGCCCCCTAAGGTACAGGGGTCGTAATGAGCAGTTCTTC	CASSPLRYRGRNEQFF
TRBJ2-3	TRBV5-4	TRBD1	.	TGTGCCAGCAGCTCCCCGGGACAGGGCGGGGCGGATACGCAGTATTTT	CASSSPGQGGADTQYF
TRBJ1-1	TRBV5-1	.	.	TGCGCCAGCAGCCCAGCGGGCGGACTCCCGAACACTGAAGCTTTCTTT	CASSPAGGLPNTEAFF
TRBJ1-3	TRBV7-2	TRBD1	.	TGTGCCAGCAGCGAGGACAGGCAAAACACCATATATTTT	CASSEDRQNTIYF
TRBJ1-5	TRBV5-6	.	.	TGTGCCAGCAGCCTGGCTGGGCTCGAGTATCAGCCCCAGCATTTT	CASSLAGLEYQPQHF
TRBJ1-1	TRBV28	.	.	TGTGCCAGCAGTTCACGGGTTAACACTGAAGCTTTCTTT	CASSSRVNTEAFF
TRBJ1-5	TRBV3-1/TRBV3-2	TRBD1	.	TGTGCCAGCAGCCAAGATACTCAGACAGGGAGAAATCAGCCCCAGCATTTT	CASSQDTQTGRNQPQHF
TRBJ2-3	TRBV6-5	TRBD2	once	TGTGCCAGCAGTTTCGAGCGGGGGGACACAGATACGCAGTATTTT	CASSFERGDTDTQYF
TRBJ2-7	TRBV5-1	TRBD1	.	TGCGCCAGCAGCTTGGACAGGGGCTGGAACTCCTACGAGCAGTACTTC	CASSLDRGWNSYEQYF
TRBJ2-7	TRBV7-8	TRBD1	.	TGTGCCAGCAGCCGTACAGGGGGCCTTATCTCCTACGAGCAGTACTTC	CASSRTGGLISYEQYF
TRBJ2-3	TRBV28	TRBD1	.	TGTGCCAGCAACGGGGACAGGGGTTTTTCAGATACGCAGTATTTT	CASNGDRGFSDTQYF
TRBJ2-5	TRBV2	.	.	TGTGCCAGCAAATTAGGAGGGGAGACCCAGTACTTC	CASKLGGETQYF
TRBJ2-2	TRBV28	.	.	TGTGCCACAACCGGGTACGGGAAAAACACCGGGGAGCTGTTTTTT	CATTGYGKNTGELFF
TRBJ2-7	TRBV3-1/TRBV3-2	TRBD1	.	TGTGCCAGCAGCCAATTACCACTTTCGGACAGGGTAACCTACGAGCAGTACTTC	CASSQLPLSDRVTYEQYF
TRBJ1-5	TRBV3-1/TRBV3-2	.	.	TGTGCCAGCAGCCAAGGGTTCGACACAACTGGTCAGCCCCAGCATTTT	CASSQGFDTTGQPQHF
TRBJ1-4	TRBV2	.	.	TGTGCCGTAAGCGGGGACCATAATGAAAAACTGTTTTTT	CAVSGDHNEKLFF
TRBJ1-2	TRBV6-1	.	.	TGTGCCAGCAGTGAATTCGGTGACTATGGCTACACCTTC	CASSEFGDYGYTF
TRBJ2-2	TRBV19	.	.	TGTGCCAGTAGTAATGGGGCCGTTTACACCGGGGAGCTGTTTTTT	CASSNGAVYTGELFF
TRBJ2-2	TRBV24-1	TRBD1	.	TGTGCCACCAGTGACCCCGACAGGGGACGCACCGGGGAGCTGTTTTTT	CATSDPDRGRTGELFF
TRBJ2-1	TRBV21-1	.	.	TGTGCCAGCAGCGAAGGTCACGGGTTTTACTACAATGAGCAGTTCTTC	CASSEGHGFYYNEQFF
TRBJ2-1	TRBV7-2	TRBD2	once	TGTGCCAGCAGGCGAAGCGGGGGGGCCTACAATGAGCAGTTCTTC	CASRRSGGAYNEQFF
TRBJ2-3	TRBV24-1	.	.	TGTGCCATCGGGCCCTGCGGACGGCCTCGGAGGGGCACAGATACGCAGTATTTT	CAIGPCGRPRRGTDTQYF
TRBJ2-1	TRBV14	TRBD2	.	TGTGCCAGCAGCCAAGTTTTCGGGACTAGCGGGGGGGCTTCCAATGAGCAGTTCTTC	CASSQVFGTSGGASNEQFF
TRBJ2-3	TRBV2	.	.	TGTGCCAGCAGTGACTCGTATGCGCAGTATTTT	CASSDSYAQYF
TRBJ1-1	TRBV5-6	.	.	TGTGCCAGCAGCTTCTATCAGGGCAGCACTGAAGCTTTCTTT	CASSFYQGSTEAFF
TRBJ1-1	TRBV7-9	TRBD1	.	TGTGCCAGCAGCCATACCGGGACAGGGGACACTGAAGCTTTCTTT	CASSHTGTGDTEAFF
TRBJ2-3	TRBV27	.	.	TGTGCCAGCAGTTTACTCTTTCAGGGCCCCACAGATACGCAGTATTTT	CASSLLFQGPTDTQYF
TRBJ2-1	TRBV19	TRBD1	.	TGTGCCAGTAGTGATCGGACAGGGAGCTCCTACAATGAGCAGTTCTTC	CASSDRTGSSYNEQFF
TRBJ1-5	TRBV19	TRBD1	.	TGTGCCAGTACTCCGGACAGGGTATTAGGTCAGCCCCAGCATTTT	CASTPDRVLGQPQHF
TRBJ1-5	TRBV12-3/TRBV12-4	TRBD1	.	TGTGCCAGCAGTTCAGGGGGCAGGCAGCCCCAGCATTTT	CASSSGGRQPQHF
TRBJ2-7	TRBV6-1	TRBD1	.	TGTGCCAGCAGTGAACTTAGTGTGACAGGGTACGAGCAGTACTTC	CASSELSVTGYEQYF
TRBJ2-1	TRBV29-1	.	.	TGCAGCGTTGTACAGGGTTCGGATGAGCAGTTCTTC	CSVVQGSDEQFF
TRBJ1-4	TRBV6-2/TRBV6-3	.	.	TGTGCCAGCAGTTACCCGTCGCGGTTGGGTGAAAAACTGTTTTTT	CASSYPSRLGEKLFF
TRBJ1-6	TRBV7-9	.	once	TGTGCCAGCAGCTTAGCTCTGGGCGTCGAGTCACCCCTCCACTTT	CASSLALGVESPLHF
TRBJ2-5	TRBV5-1	.	.	TGCGCCAGCAGCTTGGCTGAGACCCAGTACTTC	CASSLAETQYF
TRBJ2-7	TRBV7-2	.	.	TGTGCCAGCAGCTTAGCGACAGGTTCTGCCCACGAGCAGTACTTC	CASSLATGSAHEQYF
TRBJ1-4	TRBV19	TRBD1	once	TGTGCCAGTAGTACGGAGGGACAGGGGGAACTGTTTTTT	CASSTEGQGELFF
TRBJ1-5	TRBV12-3/TRBV12-4	.	.	TGTGCCAGCACCCCGGTCCTGAATCAGCCCCAGCATTTT	CASTPVLNQPQHF
TRBJ2-1	TRBV29-1	TRBD2	.	TGCAGCGTTCTTAGAGCGGGGGGGCCTAGCTCCTACAATGAGCAGTTCTTC	CSVLRAGGPSSYNEQFF
TRBJ1-2	TRBV30	.	.	TGTGCCTGGAGTCCCCTACGGAGCTATGGCTACACCTTC	CAWSPLRSYGYTF
TRBJ2-7	TRBV5-1	TRBD1	.	TGCGCCAGCAGCGGGTTCGGACAGGGTACAAACGAGCAGTACTTC	CASSGFGQGTNEQYF
TRBJ1-1	TRBV27	.	.	TGTGCCAGCAGTCCCAGACATCCTTCGAACACTGAAGCTTTCTTT	CASSPRHPSNTEAFF
TRBJ1-3	TRBV5-6	.	.	TGTGCCAGCAGCTTTCGTCTTACAGGTGTCTCTGGAAACACCATATATTTT	CASSFRLTGVSGNTIYF
TRBJ2-2	TRBV2	TRBD2	.	TGTGCCAGCAGTGAACTAGCGGGGGGCTCCACCGGGGAGCTGTTTTTT	CASSELAGGSTGELFF
TRBJ2-5	TRBV10-2	TRBD2	once	TGCGCCAGCAGGAGTACTAGCGGCGGGACCGGAACCCAAGAGACCCAGTACTTC	CASRSTSGGTGTQETQYF
TRBJ2-1	TRBV5-1	.	.	TGCGCCAGCAGCTCCTCATACGACTACCTACCCGGGGAGCAGTTCTTC	CASSSSYDYLPGEQFF
TRBJ1-5	TRBV7-8	.	.	TGTGCCAGCAGCTTTTCAGGGTTTCAGCCCCAGCATTTT	CASSFSGFQPQHF
TRBJ1-4	TRBV5-1	.	once	TGCGCCAGCAGCTTGGGAGCAGGGGCTAATGAAAAACTGTTTTTT	CASSLGAGANEKLFF
TRBJ2-7	TRBV18	.	.	TGTGCCAGCTCACCAGCAGGGAACCTTTACGAGCAGTACTTC	CASSPAGNLYEQYF
TRBJ2-5	TRBV2	TRBD2	.	TGTGCCAGCAGTGGGAAGCGGGGCTGGCAAGGGGTGAAAGAGACCCAGTACTTC	CASSGKRGWQGVKETQYF
TRBJ1-5	TRBV27	.	.	TGTGCCAGCAGTTTTTTCCCGGGACAGCCCCAGCATTTT	CASSFFPGQPQHF
TRBJ2-3	TRBV12-3/TRBV12-4	.	.	TGTGCCAGCAGTTTGGAGGATACGCAGTATTTT	CASSLEDTQYF
TRBJ1-1	TRBV19	TRBD1	.	TGTGCCTCAAGAGAGACAGGGCTCGAGAACACTGAAGCTTTCTTT	CASRETGLENTEAFF
TRBJ1-6	TRBV19	TRBD1	.	TGTGCCAGTAGTTTTTTTACAGGGGAAAATAATTCACCCCTCCACTTT	CASSFFTGENNSPLHF
TRBJ2-2	TRBV19	TRBD2	few	TGTGCCAGTAGGAATCCTCCCGGGACTAGCGGGGGGCCGAACACCGGGGAGCTGTTTTTT	CASRNPPGTSGGPNTGELFF